The present T cell receptor (beta chain) was sequenced within a study of CD8 T cells in ankylosing spondylitis. Researchers built TCR beta libraries using quantitative 5'-RACE with molecular barcodes. TCRdb passed the 5' RACE reads through MiXCR, listing each CDR3 protein once. The repertoire holds 200,000 or so distinct CDR3 sequences, with 10% to 15% as singletons. General study findings and limits: Certain motif variants had earlier appeared in reactive arthritis synovial fluid and blood. Seemingly distinctive of ankylosing spondylitis blood was a TCR beta motif formed by eight highly homologous variants.

A note on this clonotype: Its antigen is still unknown.

CDR1 is LGHDT and CDR2 is YNNKEL in the germline V gene (reference sequence). The CDR3 consists of 18 residues. J gave up 4 bases and V 7 bases, and 15 bases lay outside the gene matches. Sequencing was done on a sample of blood, either unsorted or a sorted T cell fraction (not recorded which). This sequence originates from a female donor with ankylosing spondylitis or in good health (not recorded which). The chain has TRBV3-1 and TRBJ2-3, with TRBD2 identical over 12 bases. This CDR3 is CASTPRASGRAPSDTQYF. The CDR3 DNA is TGTGCCAGCACCCCCCGAGCTAGCGGGAGGGCCCCGTCAGATACGCAGTATTTT.